This T cell receptor (beta chain) was sequenced during a study of blood T cells in healthy people across ages. Primed by a sample-barcoded 5' primer and a J-beta primer mix, a second PCR proceeded for about 6 to 11 cycles. A template-switch adaptor that had 12 random nucleotides put a tag on each cDNA molecule. One entry per CDR3 protein, called by TCRdb with MiXCR from the 5' RACE reads. The sample contains about 810,000 distinct CDR3 sequences, about 37% of which appear only once. V lost 6 bases, J lost 3 bases, and 9 bases lay in between. Germline V lookup: CDR1 LGHNT, CDR2 FRNRAP. The CDR3 totals 13 residues. This clonotype was detected many times. Its cognate antigen is unknown. The study, taken as a whole, reports: Diversity estimated from one million T cells was considered an underestimate. Changes seen in expanded clonotypes were possibly confounded by donor CMV status left unknown.

The TCR originated in a young man in good health. V gene TRBV12-5 combines with J gene TRBJ2-1; no clear D. Sequencing was performed on blood. The CDR3 nucleotides read TGTGCTAGTGGCCCAGGAAACTACAATGAGCAGTTCTTC. Translating gives CASGPGNYNEQFF.